What follows are 16 T cell receptor beta chains derived from one specimen sequenced in a study of blood T cell repertoires in COVID-19. The data were produced by immunoSEQ multiplex PCR, yet TCRdb's version contains in-frame clones alone and is incomplete. This sample has tens of thousands of clones, with over 75% found just once. The specimen sequenced was peripheral blood. These TCRs come from a human donor in a cohort sampled during active COVID-19.

V is TRBV5-1 and J is TRBJ2-3; D remains unclear. This CDR3 region has 13 residues. The V end was cut by 3 bases, the J end by 2 bases, with 7 bases between. Germline CDR1 reads SGHRS; CDR2 reads YFSETQ. The CDR3 region has the DNA TGCGCCAGCAGCTCCGTCCCCACAGATACGCAGTATTTT. Its protein product is CASSSVPTDTQYF. The entire variable domain, with the rest obtained from reference TRBV5-1 and TRBJ2-3, is as follows: KAGVTQTPRYLIKTRGQQVTLSCSPISGHRSVSWYQQTPGQGLQFLFEYFSETQRNKGNFPGRFSGRQFSNSRSEMNVSTLELGDSALYLCASSSVPTDTQYFGPGTRLTVL.

This clone was observed a few times. This sequence joins TRBV5-1 and TRBJ2-7, with TRBD2 identical over 7 bases. Germline assignment: CDR1 SGHRS and CDR2 YFSETQ. V was clipped by 0 bases and J by 5 bases; unmatched bases: 11. CDR3 length equals 16 residues. The CDR3 sequence: CASSLASSGELHEQYF. The DNA for the CDR3 is TGCGCCAGCAGCTTGGCGTCTAGCGGAGAGCTCCACGAGCAGTACTTC. Complete variable domain (other parts from reference TRBV5-1 and TRBJ2-7): KAGVTQTPRYLIKTRGQQVTLSCSPISGHRSVSWYQQTPGQGLQFLFEYFSETQRNKGNFPGRFSGRQFSNSRSEMNVSTLELGDSALYLCASSLASSGELHEQYFGPGTRLTVT.

The chain couples TRBV18 to TRBJ1-2; 8 bases are shared with TRBD1. V shed 3 bases, J shed 6 bases, and the junction held 3 bases outside the gene matches. Per germline, CDR1 KGHSH and CDR2 LQKENI. The CDR3 consists of 13 residues. The CDR3 DNA sequence: TGTGCCAGCTCACCTCAGGGGGCGAATGGCTACACCTTC. Translated, it gives CASSPQGANGYTF.

V is TRBV7-2 and J is TRBJ1-2, with D possibly matching TRBD1 (5 bases). Per germline, CDR1 SGHTA and CDR2 FQGNSA. Trimming stripped 2 bases from V and 8 bases from J, with 9 bases between. The CDR3 is 12 amino acids. CDR3 residues: CASSLKGRGYTF. In nucleotides, the CDR3 is TGTGCCAGCAGCTTAAAGGGGCGGGGCTACACCTTC.

This clone was seen just once. The chain has TRBV10-3 and TRBJ2-7; 7 bases fit TRBD1. Per the germline V gene, CDR1 is ENHRY and CDR2 is SYGVKD. V shed 6 bases, J shed 1 base, and the junction held 9 bases outside the gene matches. The CDR3 runs to 15 residues. The CDR3 DNA sequence: TGTGCCATCAGAACAGGGGAGAAGAGGTCCTACGAGCAGTACTTC. Amino acid sequence: CAIRTGEKRSYEQYF.

The V gene is TRBV28, the J gene TRBJ2-3, with 7 bases matching TRBD1. The CDR3 runs to 17 residues. Germline values: CDR1 MDHEN, CDR2 SYDVKM. V lost 5 bases, J lost 2 bases, and 13 bases stayed unmatched. The DNA of the CDR3 is TGTGCCAGCAGTGCCTCTTGGGACAGAAAATTCACAGATACGCAGTATTTT. It yields the protein CASSASWDRKFTDTQYF.

The chain links TRBV5-5 to TRBJ2-5; TRBD1 agrees at 8 bases. V was pared by 4 bases and J by 3 bases, with 11 bases of the junction left unmatched. Germline-derived CDR1 and CDR2 are SGHKS and YYEKEE (reference sequence). This CDR3 is 16 amino acids long. CDR3: CASSPRQTGVKETQYF. The CDR3 DNA follows: TGTGCCAGCAGCCCCAGACAGACAGGGGTTAAAGAGACCCAGTACTTC.

About this clone: The junction departs from the called germline gene at one end, perhaps through a read error. The chain combines TRBV24-1 with TRBJ2-4, with a weak D call TRBD1 (6 bases). The CDR3 is 12 residues long. Germline V gene sequence: CDR1 KGHDR, CDR2 SFDVKD. Here the CDR3 reads CATSAGENIQYF. The CDR3 DNA sequence: TGTGCCACTAGTGCAGGGGAAAACATTCAGTACTTC.

This clone has more than one count but fewer than ten. J is TRBJ2-1 and V is TRBV6-2 or TRBV6-3, with TRBD2 as a possible D gene (5 bases). Trimming removed 2 bases at V and 5 bases at J, with 7 bases between. The CDR3 is made up of 13 amino acids. Germline V gene sequence: CDR1 MNHEY, CDR2 SVGEGT. The CDR3 bases are TGTGCCAGCAGTTACGTCGGGGACAATGAGCAGTTCTTC. Protein product: CASSYVGDNEQFF.

The chain joins TRBV7-2 to TRBJ1-4, with TRBD1 matching over 8 bases. CDR3 length: 15 amino acids. V was pared by 5 bases and J by 4 bases, with 6 bases of the junction left unmatched. Germline values: CDR1 SGHTA, CDR2 FQGNSA. DNA for the CDR3: TGTGCCAGCAGCACCGACAGGGGCCGTAATGAAAAACTGTTTTTT. This gives the protein CASSTDRGRNEKLFF.

The V call is TRBV5-1, the J call TRBJ2-7; 8 bases fit TRBD2. The CDR3 contains 15 residues. V shed 0 bases, J shed 3 bases, and the junction held 5 bases outside the gene matches. The germline gives CDR1 SGHRS, CDR2 YFSETQ. The DNA for the CDR3 is TGCGCCAGCAGCTTGGCCGGGGCGGGAGGCTACGAGCAGTACTTC. It translates to CASSLAGAGGYEQYF.

The rearrangement uses TRBV6-4 and TRBJ2-5; 7 bases are shared with TRBD2. The germline V gene has CDR1 MRHNA and CDR2 SNTAGT. Trimming at V came to 9 bases and at J to 10 bases, leaving 35 bases not matched to a gene. There are 20 residues in the CDR3. The CDR3 loop reads CASPWEGDRRDTRAPRIQYF. The CDR3, as DNA: TGTGCCAGTCCCTGGGAGGGTGACCGCAGAGACACGAGGGCGCCGAGGATCCAGTACTTC.

The CDR3 is CASSRTSLANEQFF. The CDR3 DNA reads as TGTGCCAGCAGCCGGACTAGCTTAGCCAATGAGCAGTTCTTC. The chain combines TRBV21-1 with TRBJ2-1; the D segment call TRBD2 is taken from the table without a DNA check. TRBV21-1 represents a pseudogene. The CDR3 is 14 residues long.

This sequence joins TRBV10-3 and TRBJ2-1, with D tentatively TRBD2 (6 bases). This CDR3 spans 12 amino acids. V was shortened by 7 bases and J by 6 bases, with 10 bases between the two germline ends. Germline CDR1 and CDR2: ENHRY and SYGVKD. The chain's CDR3 is CAINSGGNEQFF. CDR3 nucleotides: TGTGCCATCAATAGCGGAGGCAATGAGCAGTTCTTC.

This clone came up a few times. The V call is TRBV28, the J call TRBJ1-5; TRBD1 is a possible D gene (6 bases). CDR1 is MDHEN, CDR2 SYDVKM, per germline. The CDR3 totals 14 residues. Trimming took 9 bases from V and 11 from J, leaving 23 bases between them. CDR3 sequence: CASNRVRTEGSQHF. CDR3 DNA: TGTGCCAGTAACAGGGTACGTACAGAGGGGTCCCAGCATTTT. Combining the CDR3 with reference TRBV28 and TRBJ1-5 gives the whole variable domain DVKVTQSSRYLVKRTGEKVFLECVQDMDHENMFWYRQDPGLGLRLIYFSYDVKMKEKGDIPEGYSVSREKKERFSLILESASTNQTSMYLCASNRVRTEGSQHFGDGTRLSIL.

The chain combines TRBV28 with TRBJ2-3; possible D gene TRBD2, 7 bases. The V end lost 8 bases, the J end lost 6 bases, and 21 bases lay between the germline ends. The CDR3 runs to 15 residues. Per the germline V gene, CDR1 is MDHEN and CDR2 is SYDVKM. The CDR3 nucleotides are TGTGCCAGCTCCCGGAGAGGGGGGGTATTGGATACGCAGTATTTT. It specifies CASSRRGGVLDTQYF.